The 18 T cell receptor beta chains below all came from one sample that was sequenced in a study of T cells in Graves' hyperthyroidism and ophthalmopathy. What was amplified from RNA transcripts were TCR beta CDR3 regions. The HTBI set primed first-round TCR CDR3 RT-PCR. One entry per CDR3 protein results from TCRdb running MiXCR on the multiplex PCR reads. The sample includes approximately 870,000 distinct CDR3 sequences, roughly 37% of them seen just once. Sample: blood. The receptors here all came from a man between 18 and 29 years old with Graves' hyperthyroidism.

The chain has TRBV7-2 and TRBJ1-5; D is possibly TRBD1 (5 bases). The CDR3 is made up of 19 amino acids. Trimming removed 1 base at V and 0 bases at J, with 19 bases between. Per germline, CDR1 SGHTA and CDR2 FQGNSA. The CDR3 coding sequence is TGTGCCAGCAGCTTAGATGAGGGGCTACTTGGGACTAGCAATCAGCCCCAGCATTTT. Its protein is CASSLDEGLLGTSNQPQHF.

Many counts were recorded for this clonotype. V usage is TRBV6-1 and J usage is TRBJ1-5, with D possibly matching TRBD1 (6 bases). Per germline, CDR1 MNHNS and CDR2 SASEGT. The CDR3 has 12 residues. The V and J ends lost 6 bases and 6 bases respectively, with 9 bases between them. CDR3 DNA sequence: TGTGCCAGCAGCCGGGACATTCAGCCCCAGCATTTT. Residues: CASSRDIQPQHF.

This clonotype has a handful of counts. The V call is TRBV7-2, the J call TRBJ1-1, with TRBD1 identical over 7 bases. Germline CDR1 SGHTA, CDR2 FQGNSA. V lost 7 bases to trimming and J lost 2 bases; unmatched junction nucleotides: 7. This CDR3 contains 14 residues. The chain's CDR3 is CASTKTGTNTEAFF. The CDR3 bases are TGTGCCAGCACTAAGACAGGGACCAACACTGAAGCTTTCTTT.

This clonotype was counted at least ten times. The rearrangement uses TRBV7-2 and TRBJ1-4, with D hard to call. This CDR3 contains 15 residues. Germline V lookup: CDR1 SGHTA, CDR2 FQGNSA. V was clipped by 5 bases and J by 0 bases, with 10 bases between them. The CDR3 sequence: CASSPNVATNEKLFF. The CDR3 DNA sequence: TGTGCCAGCAGCCCTAACGTTGCAACTAATGAAAAACTGTTTTTT.

This clonotype was picked up many times. The V call is TRBV7-2, the J call TRBJ1-5; possibly TRBD1 for D (6 bases). The CDR3 is 15 amino acids. Trimming stripped 4 bases from V and 1 base from J, with 11 bases between. In germline, CDR1 is SGHTA, CDR2 FQGNSA. The CDR3 nucleotides read TGTGCCAGCAGCTCAAGGGGGTCGAGCAATCAGCCCCAGCATTTT. This sequence encodes CASSSRGSSNQPQHF.

V is TRBV2 and J is TRBJ2-3; D is possibly TRBD1 (5 bases). Germline-derived CDR1 and CDR2 are SNHLY and FYNNEI. This CDR3 spans 13 amino acids. With 10 bases removed from V and 5 bases from J, the gap between germline ends came to 16 bases. The CDR3: CATTLTAKDTQYF. Here the CDR3 DNA reads TGTGCCACCACTTTGACAGCAAAAGATACGCAGTATTTT.

The rearrangement joins TRBV12-3 or TRBV12-4 to TRBJ2-7; 10 positions agree with TRBD2. After removal of 4 bases from V and 6 bases from J, the junction contained 12 bases not matched to a gene. The CDR3 has 16 residues. CDR3 sequence (DNA): TGTGCCAGCAGTTCCGTCGCAGCGGGAGGGCCGGGCGAGCAGTACTTC. This codes for CASSSVAAGGPGEQYF.

The chain joins TRBV24-1 to TRBJ2-5; 8 bases fit TRBD2. J lost 2 bases, V lost 9 bases, and 10 bases had no gene match. Germline V gene data show CDR1 as KGHDR and CDR2 as SFDVKD. The CDR3 totals 15 residues. DNA for the CDR3: TGTGCCACCGGCAGCTCAGCGGGGGCACAAGAGACCCAGTACTTC. Protein sequence: CATGSSAGAQETQYF.

About this clonotype: Being one base from a much bigger clone, this may be a read error. The rearrangement joins TRBV9 to TRBJ2-7; tentative D call: TRBD1 (5 bases). The V end lost 3 bases, the J end lost 7 bases, and 20 bases lay between the germline ends. This CDR3 is built from 15 residues. Germline values: CDR1 SGDLS, CDR2 YYNGEE. The CDR3 spells CASSALDGQGEEQYF. The CDR3 DNA sequence: TGTGCCAGCAGCGCCTTAGATGGGCAAGGGGAAGAGCAGTACTTC.

For this clonotype: It is likely a read error, because the conserved phenylalanine at the end of the CDR3 is missing. The DNA is left out, because the CDR3 cannot be placed on it with certainty; the CDR3 is given as TCRdb lists it. V gene TRBV19 combines with J gene TRBJ2-2; the listed D gene, TRBD2, was not tested against the DNA. Germline V gives CDR1 LNHDA, CDR2 SQIVND (reference sequence). Ends included, the CDR3 has 9 residues. CDR3: CASTLSGSQ.

This chain joins TRBV15 and TRBJ1-1; D possibly corresponds to TRBD1 (6 bases). V was pared by 0 bases and J by 9 bases, with 14 bases between. Germline CDR1 LNHNV, CDR2 YYDKDF (reference sequence). This CDR3 contains 14 residues. The CDR3 sequence: CATSREARGQKAFF. The CDR3 region has the DNA TGTGCCACCAGCAGAGAAGCCCGGGGACAAAAAGCTTTCTTT.

V usage is TRBV11-2 and J usage is TRBJ1-1; D is undetermined. There are 15 residues in the CDR3. Germline V gene data show CDR1 as SGHAT and CDR2 as FQNNGV. Trimming cost V 0 bases and J 0 bases, with 8 bases left between them. For the CDR3, the DNA is TGTGCCAGCAGCTTAGAATTGGGGTTGAACACTGAAGCTTTCTTT. Protein sequence: CASSLELGLNTEAFF. The full variable domain, with the rest looked up from reference TRBV11-2 and TRBJ1-1, is EAGVAQSPRYKIIEKRQSVAFWCNPISGHATLYWYQQILGQGPKLLIQFQNNGVVDDSQLPKDRFSAERLKGVDSTLKIQPAKLEDSAVYLCASSLELGLNTEAFFGQGTRLTVV.

The table lists this clonotype with many counts. The V and J genes are TRBV4-1 and TRBJ2-5; D gene unclear. The CDR3 contains 13 residues. The germline V gene encodes CDR1 MGHRA and CDR2 YSYEKL. V lost 0 bases to trimming and J lost 5 bases, with 7 bases between them. CDR3 amino acids: CASSQDPEETQYF. The CDR3 nucleotides read TGCGCCAGCAGCCAAGATCCCGAGGAGACCCAGTACTTC.

The table lists this clonotype with many counts. This chain uses TRBV7-2 with TRBJ2-5; 11 nucleotides agree with TRBD2. The germline gives CDR1 SGHTA, CDR2 FQGNSA. J lost 1 base, V lost 5 bases, and 6 bases had no gene match. The CDR3 is made up of 16 amino acids. The CDR3 region is CASSRRGLAVQETQYF. As DNA, the CDR3 is TGTGCCAGCAGCCGACGGGGACTAGCGGTCCAAGAGACCCAGTACTTC. Full variable domain (missing parts from reference TRBV7-2 and TRBJ2-5): GAGVSQSPSNKVTEKGKDVELRCDPISGHTALYWYRQSLGQGLEFLIYFQGNSAPDKSGLPSDRFSAERTGGSVSTLTIQRTQQEDSAVYLCASSRRGLAVQETQYFGPGTRLLVL.

The count of this clonotype is one. Given a much more abundant clone one base away, this may be a read error. The chain uses TRBV9 and TRBJ1-4; a possible D gene is TRBD1 (6 bases). Germline loops: CDR1 SGDLS, CDR2 YYNGEE. CDR3 length equals 15 residues. The CDR3 DNA follows: TGTGCCAGCAGCGAGGACAGTACTTTTAATGAAAAACTGCTTTTT. Translation: CASSEDSTFNEKLLF.

This clonotype was observed a few times. V gene TRBV14 combines with J gene TRBJ2-7; the D call may be TRBD1 or TRBD2 (5 bases each). Trimming took 4 bases from V and 5 from J, leaving 21 bases between them. The CDR3 extends over 16 amino acids. CDR1 and CDR2 from the germline V gene are SGHDN and FVKESK. In DNA, the CDR3 is TGTGCCAGCAGCCTCGGGACCAATCCTCGGGGCCACGAGCAGTACTTC. Protein: CASSLGTNPRGHEQYF.

The chain's CDR3 is CSVKSAGANVLTF. The CDR3 DNA is TGCAGCGTGAAATCTGCCGGGGCCAACGTCCTGACTTTC. The V and J genes are TRBV29-1 and TRBJ2-6; D is ambiguous. This CDR3 is 13 amino acids long. Germline V gene lookup returns CDR1 SQVTM and CDR2 ANQGSEA. Trimming removed 6 bases at V and 4 bases at J, with 10 bases between.

The V call is TRBV6-1, the J call TRBJ1-1; no clear D. The V end lost 4 bases, the J end lost 8 bases, and 14 bases lay between the germline ends. Looked up from germline, CDR1 is MNHNS and CDR2 is SASEGT. The CDR3 sequence is 13 residues long. The CDR3 is CASSGRTPAEAFF. CDR3 coding DNA: TGTGCCAGCAGTGGTAGGACGCCAGCAGAAGCTTTCTTT.